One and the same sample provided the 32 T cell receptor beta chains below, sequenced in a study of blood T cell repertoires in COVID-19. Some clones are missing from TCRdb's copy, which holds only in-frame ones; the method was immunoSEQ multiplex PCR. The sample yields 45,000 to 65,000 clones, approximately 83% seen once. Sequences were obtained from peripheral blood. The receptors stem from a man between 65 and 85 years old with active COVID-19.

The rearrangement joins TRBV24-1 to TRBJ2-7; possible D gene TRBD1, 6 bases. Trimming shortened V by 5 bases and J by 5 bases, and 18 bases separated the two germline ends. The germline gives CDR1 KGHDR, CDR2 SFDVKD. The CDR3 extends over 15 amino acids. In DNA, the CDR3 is TGTGCCACCAGTGGGAATACAGGGACGGCGAACGAGCAGTACTTC. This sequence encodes CATSGNTGTANEQYF.

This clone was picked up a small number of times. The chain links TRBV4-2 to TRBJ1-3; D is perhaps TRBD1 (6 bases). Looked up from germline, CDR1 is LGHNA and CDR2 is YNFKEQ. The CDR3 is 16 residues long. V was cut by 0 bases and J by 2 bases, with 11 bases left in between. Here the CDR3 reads CASSQEGAGAGNTIYF. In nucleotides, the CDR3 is TGTGCCAGCAGCCAAGAGGGGGCAGGGGCTGGAAACACCATATATTTT.

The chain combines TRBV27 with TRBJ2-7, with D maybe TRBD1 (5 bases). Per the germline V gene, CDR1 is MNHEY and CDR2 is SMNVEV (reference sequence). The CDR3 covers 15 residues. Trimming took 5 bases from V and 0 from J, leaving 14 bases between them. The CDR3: CASSLGHPSSYEQYF. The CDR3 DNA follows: TGTGCCAGCAGTCTCGGACACCCGAGCTCCTACGAGCAGTACTTC.

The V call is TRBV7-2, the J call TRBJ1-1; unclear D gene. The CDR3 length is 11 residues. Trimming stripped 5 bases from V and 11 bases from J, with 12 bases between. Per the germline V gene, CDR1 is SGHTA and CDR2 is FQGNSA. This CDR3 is CASSLGSWAFF. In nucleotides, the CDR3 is TGTGCCAGCAGCCTAGGGAGCTGGGCTTTCTTT.

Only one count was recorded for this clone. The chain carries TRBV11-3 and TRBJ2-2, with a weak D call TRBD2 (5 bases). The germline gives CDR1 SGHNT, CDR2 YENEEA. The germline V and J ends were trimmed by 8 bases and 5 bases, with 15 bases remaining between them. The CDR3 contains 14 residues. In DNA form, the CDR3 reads TGTGCCAGCGGTCGCGCCGGGGTTACCGGGGAGCTGTTTTTT. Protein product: CASGRAGVTGELFF.

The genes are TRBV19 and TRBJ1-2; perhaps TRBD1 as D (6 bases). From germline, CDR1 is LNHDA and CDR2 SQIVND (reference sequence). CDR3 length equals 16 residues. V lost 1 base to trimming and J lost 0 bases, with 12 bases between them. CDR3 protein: CASSIGTDITNYGYTF. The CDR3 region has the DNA TGTGCCAGTAGTATAGGGACAGATATAACTAACTATGGCTACACCTTC. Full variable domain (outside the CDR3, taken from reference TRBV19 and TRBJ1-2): DGGITQSPKYLFRKEGQNVTLSCEQNLNHDAMYWYRQDPGQGLRLIYYSQIVNDFQKGDIAEGYSVSREKKESFPLTVTSAQKNPTAFYLCASSIGTDITNYGYTFGSGTRLTVV.

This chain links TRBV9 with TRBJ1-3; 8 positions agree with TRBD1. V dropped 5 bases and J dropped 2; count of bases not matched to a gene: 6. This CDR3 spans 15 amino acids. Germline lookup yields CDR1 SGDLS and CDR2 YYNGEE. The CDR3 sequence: CASSADREPGNTIYF. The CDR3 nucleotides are TGTGCCAGCAGTGCGGACAGGGAACCTGGAAACACCATATATTTT. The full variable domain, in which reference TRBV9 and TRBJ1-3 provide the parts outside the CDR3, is DSGVTQTPKHLITATGQRVTLRCSPRSGDLSVYWYQQSLDQGLQFLIQYYNGEERAKGNILERFSAQQFPDLHSELNLSSLELGDSALYFCASSADREPGNTIYFGEGSWLTVV.

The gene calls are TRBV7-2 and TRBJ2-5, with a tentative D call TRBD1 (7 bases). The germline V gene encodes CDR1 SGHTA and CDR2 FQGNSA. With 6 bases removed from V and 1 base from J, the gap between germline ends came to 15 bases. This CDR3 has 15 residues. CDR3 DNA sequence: TGTGCCAGCAGTCAGGGGGGATTTGGCCAAGAGACCCAGTACTTC. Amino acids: CASSQGGFGQETQYF.

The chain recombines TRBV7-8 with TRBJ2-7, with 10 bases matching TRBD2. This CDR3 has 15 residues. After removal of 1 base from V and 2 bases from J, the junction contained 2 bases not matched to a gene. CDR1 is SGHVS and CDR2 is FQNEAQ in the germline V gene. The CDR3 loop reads CASSLVAGGTYEQYF. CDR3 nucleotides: TGTGCCAGCAGCTTAGTAGCGGGGGGAACCTACGAGCAGTACTTC.

The CDR3 nucleotides are TGTGCCAGCAGTGCCCGGGACAGAGGTTTGGCCTACGAGCAGTACTTC. Its protein is CASSARDRGLAYEQYF. The chain has TRBV28 and TRBJ2-7, with 7 bases that match TRBD1. Germline assignment: CDR1 MDHEN and CDR2 SYDVKM. With V trimmed by 5 bases and J by 2 bases, 12 bases remained unmatched. The CDR3 extends over 16 amino acids.

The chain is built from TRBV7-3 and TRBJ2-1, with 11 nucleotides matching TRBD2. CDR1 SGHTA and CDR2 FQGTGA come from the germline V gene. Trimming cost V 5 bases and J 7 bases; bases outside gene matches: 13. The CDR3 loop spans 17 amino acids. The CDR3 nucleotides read TGTGCCAGCAGCCCTCAAGTTTTAGCGGGGGGGAGGAATGAGCAGTTCTTC. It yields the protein CASSPQVLAGGRNEQFF.

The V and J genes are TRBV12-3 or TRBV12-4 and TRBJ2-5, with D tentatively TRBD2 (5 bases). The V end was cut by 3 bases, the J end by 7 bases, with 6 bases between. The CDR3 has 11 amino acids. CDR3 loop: CASSFGVTQYF. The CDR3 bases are TGTGCCAGCAGTTTCGGGGTGACCCAGTACTTC.

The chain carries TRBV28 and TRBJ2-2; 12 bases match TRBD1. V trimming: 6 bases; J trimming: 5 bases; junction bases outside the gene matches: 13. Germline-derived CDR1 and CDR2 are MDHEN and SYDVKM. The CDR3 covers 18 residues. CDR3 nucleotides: TGTGCCAGCAGCTACCGTGTGGGACAGGGGGCGGATACCGGGGAGCTGTTTTTT. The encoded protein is CASSYRVGQGADTGELFF.

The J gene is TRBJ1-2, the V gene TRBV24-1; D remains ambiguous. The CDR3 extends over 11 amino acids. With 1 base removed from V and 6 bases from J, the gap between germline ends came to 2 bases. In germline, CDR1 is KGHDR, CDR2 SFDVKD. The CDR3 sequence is CATSDFDGYTF. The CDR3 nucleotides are TGTGCCACCAGTGATTTCGATGGCTACACCTTC.

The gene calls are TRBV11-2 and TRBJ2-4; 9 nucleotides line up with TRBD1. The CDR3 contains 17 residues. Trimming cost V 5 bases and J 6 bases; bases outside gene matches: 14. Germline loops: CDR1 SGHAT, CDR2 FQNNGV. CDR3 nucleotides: TGTGCCAGCAGCCCCCGGCTTAACCCGGGACAGGGAAACATTCAGTACTTC. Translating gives CASSPRLNPGQGNIQYF.

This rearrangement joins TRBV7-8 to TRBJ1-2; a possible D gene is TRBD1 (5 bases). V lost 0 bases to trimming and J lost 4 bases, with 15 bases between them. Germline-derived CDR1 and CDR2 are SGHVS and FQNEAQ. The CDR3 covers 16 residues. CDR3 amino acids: CASSLALVQGRYGYTF. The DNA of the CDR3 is TGTGCCAGCAGCTTAGCGCTCGTTCAGGGTCGCTATGGCTACACCTTC.

CDR3 sequence: CAINWVRDRVNTGELFF. CDR3 DNA: TGTGCCATCAACTGGGTTCGGGACAGGGTGAACACCGGGGAGCTGTTTTTT. This chain joins TRBV10-3 and TRBJ2-2; 9 bases map to TRBD1. This CDR3 contains 17 residues. Germline V lookup: CDR1 ENHRY, CDR2 SYGVKD. After removal of 7 bases from V and 1 base from J, the junction contained 10 bases not matched to a gene.

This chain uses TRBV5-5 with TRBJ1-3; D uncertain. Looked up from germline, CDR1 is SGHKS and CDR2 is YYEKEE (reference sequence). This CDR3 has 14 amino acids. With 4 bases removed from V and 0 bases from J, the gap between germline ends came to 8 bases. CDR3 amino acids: CASSRSGSGNTIYF. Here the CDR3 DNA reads TGTGCCAGCAGCCGTAGTGGCTCTGGAAACACCATATATTTT. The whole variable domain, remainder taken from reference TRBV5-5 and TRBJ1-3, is DAGVTQSPTHLIKTRGQQVTLRCSPISGHKSVSWYQQVLGQGPQFIFQYYEKEERGRGNFPDRFSARQFPNYSSELNVNALLLGDSALYLCASSRSGSGNTIYFGEGSWLTVV.

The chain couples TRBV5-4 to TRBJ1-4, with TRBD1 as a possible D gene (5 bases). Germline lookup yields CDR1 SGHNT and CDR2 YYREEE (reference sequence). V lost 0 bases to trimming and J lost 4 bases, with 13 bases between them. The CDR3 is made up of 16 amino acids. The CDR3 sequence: CASSLAGGGNNEKLFF. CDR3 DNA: TGTGCCAGCAGCTTGGCCGGCGGGGGAAATAATGAAAAACTGTTTTTT.

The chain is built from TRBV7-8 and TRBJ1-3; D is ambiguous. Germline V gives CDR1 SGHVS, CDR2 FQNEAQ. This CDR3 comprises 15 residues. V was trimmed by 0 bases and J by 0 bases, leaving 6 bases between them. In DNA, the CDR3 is TGTGCCAGCAGCTTAGCCCGGGGCTCTGGAAACACCATATATTTT. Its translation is CASSLARGSGNTIYF.

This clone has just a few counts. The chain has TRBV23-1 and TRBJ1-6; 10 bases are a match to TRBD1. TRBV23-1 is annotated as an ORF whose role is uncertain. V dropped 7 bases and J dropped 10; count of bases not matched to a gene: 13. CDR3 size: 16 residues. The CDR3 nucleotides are TGCGCCAGCACCCCCGTCTGGGACAGGGGTAGCTCACCCCTCCACTTT. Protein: CASTPVWDRGSSPLHF.

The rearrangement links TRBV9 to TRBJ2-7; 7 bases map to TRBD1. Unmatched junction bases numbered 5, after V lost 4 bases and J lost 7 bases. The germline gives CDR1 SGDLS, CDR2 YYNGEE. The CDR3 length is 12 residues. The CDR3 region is CASSPDRREQYF. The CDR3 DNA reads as TGTGCCAGCAGCCCGGACAGGAGGGAGCAGTACTTC. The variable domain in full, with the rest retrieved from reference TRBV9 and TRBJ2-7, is DSGVTQTPKHLITATGQRVTLRCSPRSGDLSVYWYQQSLDQGLQFLIQYYNGEERAKGNILERFSAQQFPDLHSELNLSSLELGDSALYFCASSPDRREQYFGPGTRLTVT.

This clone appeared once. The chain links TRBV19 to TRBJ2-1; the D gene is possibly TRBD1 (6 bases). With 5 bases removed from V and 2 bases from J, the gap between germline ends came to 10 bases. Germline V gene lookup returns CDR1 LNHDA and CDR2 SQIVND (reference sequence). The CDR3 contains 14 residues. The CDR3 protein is CASSLDRTYNEQFF. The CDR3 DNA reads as TGTGCCAGTAGTCTTGACAGGACCTACAATGAGCAGTTCTTC.

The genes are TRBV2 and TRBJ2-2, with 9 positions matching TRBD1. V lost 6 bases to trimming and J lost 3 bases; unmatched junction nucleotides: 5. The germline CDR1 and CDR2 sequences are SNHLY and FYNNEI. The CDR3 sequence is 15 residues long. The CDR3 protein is CASRAGTGYTGELFF. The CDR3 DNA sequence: TGTGCCAGCAGAGCCGGGACAGGGTACACCGGGGAGCTGTTTTTT. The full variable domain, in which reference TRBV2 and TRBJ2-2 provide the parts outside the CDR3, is EPEVTQTPSHQVTQMGQEVILRCVPISNHLYFYWYRQILGQKVEFLVSFYNNEISEKSEIFDDQFSVERPDGSNFTLKIRSTKLEDSAMYFCASRAGTGYTGELFFGEGSRLTVL.

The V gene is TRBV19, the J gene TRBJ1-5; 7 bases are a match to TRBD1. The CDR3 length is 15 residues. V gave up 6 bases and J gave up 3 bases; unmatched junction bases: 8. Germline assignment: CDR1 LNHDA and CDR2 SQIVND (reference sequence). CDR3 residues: CASRTGTENNQPQHF. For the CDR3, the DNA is TGTGCCAGTAGGACCGGGACAGAGAACAATCAGCCCCAGCATTTT.

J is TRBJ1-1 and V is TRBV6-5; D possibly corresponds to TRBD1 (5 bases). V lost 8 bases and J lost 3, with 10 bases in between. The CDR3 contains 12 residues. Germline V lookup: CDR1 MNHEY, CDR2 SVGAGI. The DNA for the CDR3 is TGTGCCAGCGTCAGGGTGGACACTGAAGCTTTCTTT. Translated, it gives CASVRVDTEAFF.

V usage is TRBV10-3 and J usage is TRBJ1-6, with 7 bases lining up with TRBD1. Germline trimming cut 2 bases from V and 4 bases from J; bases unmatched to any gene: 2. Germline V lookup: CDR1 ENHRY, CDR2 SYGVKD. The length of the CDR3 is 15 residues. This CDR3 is CAISEGTAYNSPLHF. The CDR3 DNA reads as TGTGCCATCAGTGAGGGGACAGCGTATAATTCACCCCTCCACTTT.

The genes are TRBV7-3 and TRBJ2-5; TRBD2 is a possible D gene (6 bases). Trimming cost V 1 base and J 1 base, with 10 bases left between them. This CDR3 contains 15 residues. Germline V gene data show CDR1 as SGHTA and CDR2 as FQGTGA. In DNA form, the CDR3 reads TGTGCCAGCAGCTTAAGGGGGGAGATCCAAGAGACCCAGTACTTC. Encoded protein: CASSLRGEIQETQYF.

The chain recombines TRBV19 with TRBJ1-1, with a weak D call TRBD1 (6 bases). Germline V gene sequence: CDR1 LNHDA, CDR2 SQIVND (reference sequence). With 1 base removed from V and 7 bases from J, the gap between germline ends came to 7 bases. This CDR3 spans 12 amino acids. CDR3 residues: CASSIAGVEAFF. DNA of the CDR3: TGTGCCAGTAGTATAGCAGGGGTTGAAGCTTTCTTT. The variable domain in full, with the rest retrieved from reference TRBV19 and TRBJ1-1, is DGGITQSPKYLFRKEGQNVTLSCEQNLNHDAMYWYRQDPGQGLRLIYYSQIVNDFQKGDIAEGYSVSREKKESFPLTVTSAQKNPTAFYLCASSIAGVEAFFGQGTRLTVV.

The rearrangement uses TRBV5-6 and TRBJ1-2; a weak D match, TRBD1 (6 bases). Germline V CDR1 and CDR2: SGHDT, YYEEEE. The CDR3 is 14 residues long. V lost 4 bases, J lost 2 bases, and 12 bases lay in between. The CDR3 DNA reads TGTGCCAGCAGCCCGGGGGGCGCGAACTATGGCTACACCTTC. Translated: CASSPGGANYGYTF. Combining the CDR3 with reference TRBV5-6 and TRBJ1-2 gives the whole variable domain DAGVTQSPTHLIKTRGQQVTLRCSPKSGHDTVSWYQQALGQGPQFIFQYYEEEERQRGNFPDRFSGHQFPNYSSELNVNALLLGDSALYLCASSPGGANYGYTFGSGTRLTVV.

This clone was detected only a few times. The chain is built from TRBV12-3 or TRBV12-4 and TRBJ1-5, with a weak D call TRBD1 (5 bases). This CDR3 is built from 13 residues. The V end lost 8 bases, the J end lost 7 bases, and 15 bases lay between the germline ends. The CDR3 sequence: CASCTAGGQPQHF. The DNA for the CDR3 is TGTGCCAGCTGTACAGCCGGGGGACAGCCCCAGCATTTT.

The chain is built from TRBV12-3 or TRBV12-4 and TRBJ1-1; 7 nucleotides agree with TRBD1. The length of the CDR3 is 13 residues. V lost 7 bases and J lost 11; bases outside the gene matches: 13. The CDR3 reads CASTLTGSSVAFF. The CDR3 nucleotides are TGTGCCAGCACCCTGACAGGGAGTTCGGTCGCTTTCTTT.